Shown below are 19 T cell receptor beta chains from a single sample sequenced in a study of Tregs in tolerant kidney transplant recipients. Measured with immunoSEQ multiplex PCR; TCRdb has only the in-frame clones, and not every one. The data show around 75,000 clones, roughly 91% seen once. This specimen consisted of CD4+ T cells from blood, obtained before the transplant. The receptors were sampled from a human donor who received a combined kidney and bone marrow transplant.

This clone was found a few times. The chain couples TRBV5-1 to TRBJ2-1; 7 bases agree with TRBD1. The V gene end was trimmed by 4 bases and the J gene end by 0 bases; junction bases not matched to a gene: 4. This CDR3 is built from 15 residues. Germline loops: CDR1 SGHRS, CDR2 YFSETQ. Here the CDR3 reads CASSEGQSSYNEQFF. In DNA form, the CDR3 reads TGCGCCAGCAGCGAGGGACAGAGCTCCTACAATGAGCAGTTCTTC.

This clone was counted a few times. This rearrangement joins TRBV19 to TRBJ2-7, with a weak D call TRBD1 (6 bases). The CDR3 has 15 amino acids. Trimming took 10 bases from V and 2 from J, leaving 21 bases between them. Germline CDR1 reads LNHDA; CDR2 reads SQIVND (reference sequence). In DNA, the CDR3 is TGTGCCACCGGGGACCCCGGGACACCAACCTACGAGCAGTACTTC. Amino acid sequence: CATGDPGTPTYEQYF.

The V and J genes are TRBV21-1 and TRBJ2-7; the D call in the table, TRBD2, was not verified against the DNA. TRBV21-1 is a documented pseudogene. The CDR3 totals 16 residues. CDR3 sequence reads: CASSKGTSGILYEQYF. The CDR3 bases are TGTGCCAGCAGCAAAGGGACTAGCGGGATCCTTTACGAGCAGTACTTC.

The J gene is TRBJ2-2, the V gene TRBV7-2; D gene ambiguous. Germline CDR1 and CDR2: SGHTA and FQGNSA. V dropped 0 bases and J dropped 6 bases, with 14 bases sitting between them. This CDR3 is built from 16 residues. In DNA form, the CDR3 reads TGTGCCAGCAGCTTAGCGAGCACCCCCGCGGCCGGGGAGCTGTTTTTT. This sequence encodes CASSLASTPAAGELFF. Drawing the rest from reference TRBV7-2 and TRBJ2-2, the complete variable domain is GAGVSQSPSNKVTEKGKDVELRCDPISGHTALYWYRQSLGQGLEFLIYFQGNSAPDKSGLPSDRFSAERTGGSVSTLTIQRTQQEDSAVYLCASSLASTPAAGELFFGEGSRLTVL.

This chain joins TRBV28 and TRBJ2-7, with 9 bases fitting TRBD1. The CDR3 runs to 15 residues. Germline CDR1 reads MDHEN; CDR2 reads SYDVKM. The J segment lost 2 bases and the V segment lost 4 bases, leaving 6 bases of the junction unmatched. The chain's CDR3 is CASSSGQGSPYEQYF. As DNA, the CDR3 is TGTGCCAGCAGTTCGGGACAGGGAAGTCCCTACGAGCAGTACTTC.

This chain connects TRBV5-1 to TRBJ1-2; 9 bases map to TRBD1. V was clipped by 8 bases and J by 8 bases; unmatched bases: 10. Germline values: CDR1 SGHRS, CDR2 YFSETQ. CDR3 length: 13 amino acids. CDR3 nucleotides: TGCGCCAGTAGCCCATCCGGGACAGGGGGCTACACCTTC. This translates into CASSPSGTGGYTF.

The chain uses TRBV6-1 and TRBJ2-3, with 7 bases fitting TRBD2. Germline loops: CDR1 MNHNS, CDR2 SASEGT. With 11 bases clipped from V and 6 bases from J, the junction kept 11 bases outside the gene matches. This CDR3 has 13 residues. DNA for the CDR3: TGTGCCGAAGGGCGGGAGTTACGGGATACGCAGTATTTT. Protein product: CAEGRELRDTQYF.

This chain joins TRBV15 and TRBJ2-4; TRBD2 agrees at 8 bases. Germline V gives CDR1 LNHNV, CDR2 YYDKDF (reference sequence). The CDR3 spans 14 residues. V was pared by 1 base and J by 8 bases, with 4 bases of the junction left unmatched. This CDR3 reads CATSRGRGGDIQYF. CDR3 DNA sequence: TGTGCCACCAGCAGAGGCCGGGGGGGGGACATTCAGTACTTC.

This rearrangement joins TRBV29-1 to TRBJ2-1, with TRBD2 matching 11 bases. Germline loops: CDR1 SQVTM, CDR2 ANQGSEA. CDR3 length equals 17 residues. J gave up 4 bases and V 5 bases, and 13 bases lay outside the gene matches. The CDR3 region is CSVPRETGTSGYNEQFF. In DNA form, the CDR3 reads TGCAGCGTTCCTAGAGAAACCGGGACTAGCGGATACAATGAGCAGTTCTTC.

The chain combines TRBV28 with TRBJ1-5; D uncertain. Trimming cost V 6 bases and J 2 bases, with 14 bases left between them. The germline V gene has CDR1 MDHEN and CDR2 SYDVKM. CDR3 length equals 15 residues. CDR3 loop: CASSIMSGGNQPQHF. The CDR3 region has the DNA TGTGCCAGCAGCATAATGTCGGGAGGCAATCAGCCCCAGCATTTT.

The chain is built from TRBV19 and TRBJ1-2, with D hard to call. V was clipped by 6 bases and J by 2 bases, with 10 bases between them. Germline V CDR1 and CDR2: LNHDA, SQIVND (reference sequence). The CDR3 is 13 residues long. DNA of the CDR3: TGTGCCAGTAGGCGGCAACCAAACTATGGCTACACCTTC. Translation gives CASRRQPNYGYTF.

This chain links TRBV5-1 with TRBJ2-2; 12 bases map to TRBD2. The CDR3 covers 15 residues. V was clipped by 4 bases and J by 6 bases; unmatched bases: 4. From germline, CDR1 is SGHRS and CDR2 YFSETQ. CDR3 in DNA: TGCGCCAGCAGCCAGACTAGCGGGAGCTCCGGGGAGCTGTTTTTT. Translated: CASSQTSGSSGELFF.

The chain links TRBV6-5 to TRBJ2-7; D not resolved. This CDR3 is 14 amino acids long. Germline lookup yields CDR1 MNHEY and CDR2 SVGAGI. V was shortened by 2 bases and J by 0 bases, with 8 bases between the two germline ends. The DNA for the CDR3 is TGTGCCAGCAGTTACGACTTCCGCTCCTACGAGCAGTACTTC. It translates to CASSYDFRSYEQYF.

The chain carries TRBV4-1 and TRBJ2-5; TRBD1 is a possible D gene (6 bases). There are 14 residues in the CDR3. Germline CDR1 and CDR2: MGHRA and YSYEKL. The germline V and J ends were trimmed by 1 base and 3 bases, with 9 bases remaining between them. The CDR3 DNA sequence: TGCGCCAGCAGCCAAGCCACAGGGAAAGAGACCCAGTACTTC. Its translation: CASSQATGKETQYF.

This chain uses TRBV5-1 with TRBJ2-5, with 8 bases identical to TRBD1. Germline V gene lookup returns CDR1 SGHRS and CDR2 YFSETQ. Trimming took 4 bases from V and 1 from J; bases not matched to a gene: 3. CDR3 size: 14 residues. The DNA for the CDR3 is TGCGCCAGCAGCCTCGGGACAGGCCAAGAGACCCAGTACTTC. This gives the protein CASSLGTGQETQYF.

V usage is TRBV2 and J usage is TRBJ2-3; 7 nucleotides line up with TRBD2. The CDR3 contains 13 residues. Germline CDR1 is SNHLY and CDR2 is FYNNEI. The ends lost 6 bases at V and 3 bases at J; junction bases unmatched: 3. CDR3: CASSLLATDTQYF. The CDR3 bases are TGTGCCAGCAGCTTACTAGCGACAGATACGCAGTATTTT.

The chain carries TRBV28 and TRBJ1-2, with a possible D match to TRBD1 (6 bases). Germline CDR1 and CDR2: MDHEN and SYDVKM. The V end was cut by 2 bases, the J end by 8 bases, with 9 bases between. This CDR3 is built from 12 residues. The CDR3 sequence: CASSLQGTGYTF. CDR3 nucleotides: TGTGCCAGCAGTTTACAGGGGACGGGCTACACCTTC.

Only one count was recorded for this clone. The gene calls are TRBV30 and TRBJ2-3; 10 bases agree with TRBD1. With 3 bases clipped from V and 2 bases from J, the junction kept 5 bases outside the gene matches. The V gene's germline CDR1 is GTSNPN and CDR2 SVGIG (reference sequence). This CDR3 has 15 amino acids. CDR3 sequence reads: CAWSPGQGVTDTQYF. The CDR3 nucleotides are TGTGCCTGGAGCCCCGGACAGGGGGTCACAGATACGCAGTATTTT.

This sequence joins TRBV6-5 and TRBJ2-7; TRBD2 agrees at 9 bases. The CDR3 spans 15 residues. Germline V CDR1 and CDR2: MNHEY, SVGAGI. Germline trimming cut 6 bases from V and 4 bases from J; bases unmatched to any gene: 10. In nucleotides, the CDR3 is TGTGCCAGCAGACCATGGGGACTAGCCGAGTACGAGCAGTACTTC. This encodes CASRPWGLAEYEQYF.